Listed below are T cell receptor beta chains from one sample, sequenced in a study of control samples from healthy donors and cancer patients. Profiled with immunoSEQ multiplex PCR; TCRdb holds only in-frame clones, not every one. The top ten clones hold more than 12% of a sample with 78,000 or so clones, about 80% of them seen once. Sequencing used blood. These receptors all stem from a man aged 45 to 65 in good health. Both conserved end residues are part of each CDR3. The D gene is left open where the match is weak. Clone size is not always given. Where it is, it says once, few, many or a class for expanded clones.

CDR3 protein	CDR3 DNA	clone size	V gene	D gene	J gene
CASSLGTSGNEQFF	TGTGCCAGCAGCTTAGGGACTAGCGGGAATGAGCAGTTCTTC	.	TRBV11-3	TRBD2	TRBJ2-1
CASSYLIRGYGYTF	TGTGCCAGCAGTTACCTGATAAGGGGCTATGGCTACACCTTC	.	TRBV6-5	.	TRBJ1-2
CALSGSGNEQFF	TGTGCCCTTAGCGGGAGTGGCAATGAGCAGTTCTTC	once	TRBV30	TRBD2	TRBJ2-1
CASSRGGPNIQYF	TGTGCCAGCAGCCGTGGGGGACCGAACATTCAGTACTTC	.	TRBV28	.	TRBJ2-4
CASSVSAGVTYEQYF	TGTGCCAGCAGCGTATCGGCGGGAGTTACCTACGAGCAGTACTTC	few	TRBV9	TRBD2	TRBJ2-7
CASSESWQAYNEQFF	TGTGCCAGCAGTGAATCATGGCAGGCCTACAATGAGCAGTTCTTC	.	TRBV6-1	.	TRBJ2-1
CASSPRPGQGGVQDGYTF	TGTGCCAGCAGCCCTCGCCCGGGGCAGGGGGGAGTTCAGGATGGCTACACCTTC	.	TRBV11-3	TRBD1	TRBJ1-2
CATSDLRGSGYTF	TGTGCCACCAGTGATTTGCGGGGGTCTGGCTACACCTTC	.	TRBV24-1	.	TRBJ1-2
CATDRGGGPQHF	TGTGCCACCGACCGCGGAGGCGGGCCCCAGCATTTT	.	TRBV10-3	.	TRBJ1-5
CASSPPTGNTGELFF	TGTGCCAGCTCACCACCTACGGGGAACACCGGGGAGCTGTTTTTT	.	TRBV18	.	TRBJ2-2
CASSPGPDTQYF	TGTGCCAGCAGCCCGGGCCCAGATACGCAGTATTTT	.	TRBV7-9	.	TRBJ2-3
CASSVPPGETQYF	TGTGCCAGCAGTGTCCCGCCCGGTGAGACCCAGTACTTC	.	TRBV27	.	TRBJ2-5
CASSAPGGGRNTIYF	TGTGCCAGCAGCGCCCCGGGGGGCGGAAGAAACACCATATATTTT	.	TRBV9	.	TRBJ1-3
CASSISGTRGGEQYF	TGTGCCAGCAGCATATCCGGGACTAGGGGGGGTGAGCAGTACTTC	.	TRBV7-2	TRBD2	TRBJ2-7
CASSWGLAGAMEDTQYF	TGTGCCAGCAGCTGGGGACTAGCGGGAGCGATGGAAGATACGCAGTATTTT	.	TRBV11-2	TRBD2	TRBJ2-3
CASSLAPTAYSGANVLTF	TGCGCCAGCAGCTTGGCTCCGACAGCCTACTCTGGGGCCAACGTCCTGACTTTC	.	TRBV5-1	.	TRBJ2-6
CASSGGLTYSYEQYF	TGCGCCAGCAGCGGGGGTCTTACCTACTCCTACGAGCAGTACTTC	.	TRBV5-1	.	TRBJ2-7
CASSYQWLAAYNEQFF	TGTGCCAGCAGTTACCAGTGGCTAGCAGCCTACAATGAGCAGTTCTTC	.	TRBV6-2/TRBV6-3	.	TRBJ2-1
CASSLTGRETQYF	TGTGCCAGCAGTCTGACGGGGCGAGAGACCCAGTACTTC	.	TRBV6-5	.	TRBJ2-5